The 27 T cell receptor beta chains presented below share a single source sample, sequenced in a study of T-cell reconstitution after alpha-beta-depleted transplantation in children. Using unique molecular identifiers, the investigators prepared the TCRbeta library. One entry per CDR3 protein, called by TCRdb with MiXCR from the PCR reads. Of 900,000 or so distinct CDR3 sequences in the sample, roughly 15% were seen once. Source: PBMCs, mostly from graft donor cells, taken 360 days after TCRalphabeta/CD19-depleted stem cell transplant. The receptor source for this set is a male patient under 18 who had a stem cell transplant for acute lymphoblastic leukemia, so the T cells may come from the graft donor.

In its sample, this clonotype was seen a few times. The chain employs TRBV29-1 and TRBJ2-1; 7 positions match TRBD2. In germline, CDR1 is SQVTM, CDR2 ANQGSEA. Losses at the gene ends were 0 bases for V and 6 bases for J; bases not matched to a gene: 8. CDR3 size: 15 residues. CDR3 protein: CSVEDKAGVANEQFF. CDR3 nucleotides: TGCAGCGTTGAAGATAAGGCGGGGGTGGCCAATGAGCAGTTCTTC.

This clonotype was seen a handful of times. The chain links TRBV10-3 to TRBJ2-7; 8 positions agree with TRBD2. This CDR3 comprises 17 residues. With 0 bases clipped from V and 2 bases from J, the junction kept 9 bases outside the gene matches. In germline, CDR1 is ENHRY, CDR2 SYGVKD. The CDR3 region has the DNA TGTGCCATCAGTGAGTCCTGGGGCGCGGGAGGAACCTACGAGCAGTACTTC. Protein: CAISESWGAGGTYEQYF.

This rearrangement joins TRBV7-2 to TRBJ2-3, with D unclear. Trimming removed 4 bases from V and 2 bases from J, with 13 bases in between. The germline CDR1 and CDR2 sequences are SGHTA and FQGNSA. CDR3 length equals 15 residues. CDR3 sequence: CASSSRLAVTDTQYF. The CDR3 DNA follows: TGTGCCAGCAGCTCCCGACTCGCAGTCACAGATACGCAGTATTTT.

The chain couples TRBV2 to TRBJ1-2, with D possibly being TRBD1 (5 bases). CDR3 size: 12 residues. The V gene's germline CDR1 is SNHLY and CDR2 FYNNEI. Trimming removed 10 bases at V and 5 bases at J, with 14 bases between. CDR3 sequence reads: CATRRQLYGYTF. The CDR3, as DNA: TGTGCCACCCGAAGACAGCTTTATGGCTACACCTTC.

V usage is TRBV4-1 and J usage is TRBJ2-7; D remains unclear. The CDR3 totals 14 residues. In germline, CDR1 is MGHRA, CDR2 YSYEKL. The V end was cut by 2 bases, the J end by 0 bases, with 8 bases between. The CDR3 DNA reads TGCGCCAGCAGCCAAAGAAGTCTCTCCTACGAGCAGTACTTC. Protein: CASSQRSLSYEQYF.

This clonotype was picked up a small number of times. The chain is built from TRBV15 and TRBJ1-4; 7 bases line up with TRBD1. The CDR3 extends over 16 amino acids. V trimming: 4 bases; J trimming: 3 bases; junction bases outside the gene matches: 8. Per the germline V gene, CDR1 is LNHNV and CDR2 is YYDKDF (reference sequence). This CDR3 reads CATSKLPGTANEKLFF. The CDR3 nucleotides are TGTGCCACCAGCAAATTGCCCGGGACAGCTAATGAAAAACTGTTTTTT.

In its sample, this clonotype was seen many times. The J gene is TRBJ1-1, the V gene TRBV4-1, with D hard to call. Germline V lookup: CDR1 MGHRA, CDR2 YSYEKL. The ends were cut back, 0 bases at V and 0 bases at J, with 14 bases in the middle. The length of the CDR3 is 17 residues. As DNA, the CDR3 is TGCGCCAGCAGCCAAGATAGGGCCGGTTCTATGAACACTGAAGCTTTCTTT. Translated: CASSQDRAGSMNTEAFF.

This clonotype was observed a handful of times. The chain is built from TRBV5-6 and TRBJ1-2; no definite D call. There are 16 residues in the CDR3. The V end was cut by 0 bases, the J end by 1 base, with 13 bases between. The germline V gene has CDR1 SGHDT and CDR2 YYEEEE. DNA for the CDR3: TGTGCCAGCAGCTTGGCCCTGGACGGATATAACTATGGCTACACCTTC. It encodes CASSLALDGYNYGYTF.

There are a few counts of this clonotype. This chain links TRBV20-1 with TRBJ2-3; 12 nucleotides agree with TRBD2. The germline gives CDR1 DFQATT, CDR2 SNEGSKA (reference sequence). CDR3 length equals 18 residues. V trimming: 3 bases; J trimming: 0 bases; junction bases outside the gene matches: 10. The CDR3 nucleotides read TGCAGTGCTAGCAACCTACTAGCGGGAGGTACTAGCACAGATACGCAGTATTTT. It yields the protein CSASNLLAGGTSTDTQYF.

This clonotype has only a few counts. This chain uses TRBV20-1 with TRBJ2-2; D may be TRBD2 (5 bases). V gave up 3 bases and J gave up 8 bases, with 16 bases separating them. The CDR3 spans 14 residues. Germline V gene lookup returns CDR1 DFQATT and CDR2 SNEGSKA (reference sequence). The CDR3 DNA reads as TGCAGTGCTAGCCGCCCAGGACTTCCAGGGGAGCTGTTTTTT. It specifies CSASRPGLPGELFF.

Many counts were recorded for this clonotype. The V call is TRBV5-1, the J call TRBJ1-2; D unresolved. Germline V gene sequence: CDR1 SGHRS, CDR2 YFSETQ. Trimming removed 0 bases at V and 0 bases at J, with 6 bases between. The CDR3 totals 14 residues. The CDR3 bases are TGCGCCAGCAGCTTGGTCTCCGCTAACTATGGCTACACCTTC. Encoded protein: CASSLVSANYGYTF.

In regard to this clonotype: Because the CDR3 is missing its conserved closing phenylalanine or tryptophan, this is likely a read error. The chain has TRBV6-2 or TRBV6-3 and TRBJ2-1, with 12 nucleotides matching TRBD2. With 4 bases clipped from V and 0 bases from J, the junction kept 22 bases outside the gene matches. The CDR3 contains 23 residues. Germline V gene sequence: CDR1 MNHEY, CDR2 SVGEGT. For the CDR3, the DNA is TGTGCCAGCAGTTCGTACAGGGTCTGGGGCCTAGCGGGAGGGGGGATCTCCTACAATGAGCAGTTCATC. Protein: CASSSYRVWGLAGGGISYNEQFI.

This clonotype was recorded a few times. The chain is built from TRBV20-1 and TRBJ2-7; 12 bases are shared with TRBD2. The germline V gene encodes CDR1 DFQATT and CDR2 SNEGSKA (reference sequence). V shed 5 bases and J 3 bases; nucleotides not matched to a gene: 5. CDR3 size: 14 residues. This chain's CDR3 is CSASTSGRLYEQYF. The CDR3 DNA follows: TGCAGTGCTTCTACTAGCGGGAGGCTCTACGAGCAGTACTTC.

Ten or more counts support this clonotype. The chain employs TRBV5-1 and TRBJ1-2; D is unresolved. This CDR3 comprises 12 residues. Trimming left V 0 bases short and J 4 bases short, with 4 bases between. Germline-derived CDR1 and CDR2 are SGHRS and YFSETQ. The CDR3 loop reads CASSLEGYGYTF. CDR3 sequence (DNA): TGCGCCAGCAGCTTGGAGGGCTATGGCTACACCTTC. Complete variable domain (other parts from reference TRBV5-1 and TRBJ1-2): KAGVTQTPRYLIKTRGQQVTLSCSPISGHRSVSWYQQTPGQGLQFLFEYFSETQRNKGNFPGRFSGRQFSNSRSEMNVSTLELGDSALYLCASSLEGYGYTFGSGTRLTVV.

V gene TRBV7-6 combines with J gene TRBJ2-7, with 10 positions matching TRBD2. There are 17 residues in the CDR3. Trimming took 5 bases from V and 0 from J; bases not matched to a gene: 10. The V gene's germline CDR1 is SGHVS and CDR2 FNYEAQ. In DNA form, the CDR3 reads TGTGCCAGCAGCCAACCTACTAGCGGGGCCTCCTCCTACGAGCAGTACTTC. Its protein product is CASSQPTSGASSYEQYF.

This clonotype was counted ten times or more. V is TRBV5-1 and J is TRBJ2-1; D might be TRBD1 or TRBD2, each matching 5 bases. CDR1 and CDR2 (germline): SGHRS, YFSETQ. The length of the CDR3 is 16 residues. The V end lost 0 bases, the J end lost 6 bases, and 16 bases lay between the germline ends. CDR3 nucleotide sequence: TGCGCCAGCAGCTTGGATACCGGGACCCGAACCAATGAGCAGTTCTTC. Amino acids: CASSLDTGTRTNEQFF.

This clonotype was detected only a few times. This rearrangement joins TRBV5-5 to TRBJ2-2, with D perhaps TRBD2 (6 bases). Germline V gene lookup returns CDR1 SGHKS and CDR2 YYEKEE (reference sequence). Trimming cost V 6 bases and J 3 bases, with 12 bases left between them. This CDR3 has 14 residues. CDR3 coding DNA: TGTGCCAGCAACGCCGGGACTTACACCGGGGAGCTGTTTTTT. Its translation is CASNAGTYTGELFF.

The CDR3 nucleotides are TGTGCCAGCAGCTCCGATAGCGGGGGTGCGTGGAATGAGCAGTTCTTC. Translation gives CASSSDSGGAWNEQFF. V and J are TRBV7-2 and TRBJ2-1, with 9 positions matching TRBD2. Per germline, CDR1 SGHTA and CDR2 FQGNSA. V dropped 4 bases and J dropped 7; count of bases not matched to a gene: 11. The CDR3 consists of 16 residues.

CDR3 region: CSVPGQAGTSPTGELFF. The CDR3 DNA reads as TGCAGCGTACCGGGACAGGCCGGAACTTCCCCCACCGGGGAGCTGTTTTTT. The chain recombines TRBV29-1 with TRBJ2-2; 8 positions agree with TRBD1. V dropped 6 bases and J dropped 4; count of bases not matched to a gene: 16. The CDR3 contains 17 residues. Germline lookup yields CDR1 SQVTM and CDR2 ANQGSEA.

V and J are TRBV11-2 and TRBJ1-4, with TRBD1 matching over 9 bases. The CDR3 loop spans 19 amino acids. Germline-derived CDR1 and CDR2 are SGHAT and FQNNGV. V trimming: 4 bases; J trimming: 7 bases; junction bases outside the gene matches: 19. In nucleotides, the CDR3 is TGTGCCAGCAGCTCGTCGTACGCGGGACAGGGTGCCCTAATTGAAAAACTGTTTTTT. It encodes CASSSSYAGQGALIEKLFF.

This clonotype was seen a handful of times. The rearrangement uses TRBV11-2 and TRBJ2-7; D unresolved. In germline, CDR1 is SGHAT, CDR2 FQNNGV. This CDR3 is built from 14 residues. Trimming removed 0 bases at V and 5 bases at J, with 11 bases between. In DNA, the CDR3 is TGTGCCAGCAGCTTAGACCGCACTACTCACGAGCAGTACTTC. Its translation is CASSLDRTTHEQYF.

The V call is TRBV29-1, the J call TRBJ2-5, with D perhaps TRBD2 (5 bases). CDR1 is SQVTM and CDR2 is ANQGSEA in the germline V gene. There are 12 residues in the CDR3. Trimming stripped 1 base from V and 5 bases from J, with 8 bases between. The CDR3 coding sequence is TGCAGCGTTGAAGTGAGGGCCGAGACCCAGTACTTC. Amino acid sequence: CSVEVRAETQYF.

This clonotype showed up just a few times. The J gene is TRBJ2-1, the V gene TRBV20-1, with 15 bases identical to TRBD2. Trimming removed 0 bases from V and 2 bases from J; junction bases left unmatched: 5. There are 18 residues in the CDR3. The germline V gene has CDR1 DFQATT and CDR2 SNEGSKA (reference sequence). The CDR3 reads CSARDRGLAGGAYNEQFF. Written as DNA, the CDR3 is TGCAGTGCTAGAGATCGGGGACTAGCGGGAGGCGCCTACAATGAGCAGTTCTTC.

V is TRBV5-6 and J is TRBJ2-5; 7 bases match TRBD1. Germline loops: CDR1 SGHDT, CDR2 YYEEEE. The CDR3 is made up of 11 amino acids. V lost 4 bases to trimming and J lost 9 bases; unmatched junction nucleotides: 3. The CDR3 DNA reads TGTGCCAGCAGCCGACAGGGAGCCCAGTACTTC. Encoded protein: CASSRQGAQYF.

This chain connects TRBV10-3 to TRBJ2-1; D gene ambiguous. V was cut by 7 bases and J by 2 bases, with 9 bases left in between. This CDR3 spans 13 amino acids. CDR1 is ENHRY and CDR2 is SYGVKD in the germline V gene. This chain's CDR3 is CAINSGAYNEQFF. The CDR3 DNA follows: TGTGCCATCAATAGTGGCGCCTACAATGAGCAGTTCTTC.

This clonotype was found a few times. The V call is TRBV29-1, the J call TRBJ2-1, with D tentatively TRBD1 or TRBD2 (5 bases each). Trimming stripped 7 bases from V and 6 bases from J, with 19 bases between. The CDR3 extends over 14 amino acids. The germline V gene has CDR1 SQVTM and CDR2 ANQGSEA. CDR3 DNA sequence: TGCAGCGCCATGTTTAGCGACAGCGGCAATGAGCAGTTCTTC. As protein: CSAMFSDSGNEQFF.

This clonotype came up many times. This chain links TRBV5-1 with TRBJ2-7, with 11 bases lining up with TRBD2. Germline V lookup: CDR1 SGHRS, CDR2 YFSETQ. The CDR3 consists of 15 residues. V was clipped by 5 bases and J by 2 bases; unmatched bases: 6. In nucleotides, the CDR3 is TGCGCCAGCAGACTAGCGGGAGTACCGGCCTACGAGCAGTACTTC. Translated, it gives CASRLAGVPAYEQYF.